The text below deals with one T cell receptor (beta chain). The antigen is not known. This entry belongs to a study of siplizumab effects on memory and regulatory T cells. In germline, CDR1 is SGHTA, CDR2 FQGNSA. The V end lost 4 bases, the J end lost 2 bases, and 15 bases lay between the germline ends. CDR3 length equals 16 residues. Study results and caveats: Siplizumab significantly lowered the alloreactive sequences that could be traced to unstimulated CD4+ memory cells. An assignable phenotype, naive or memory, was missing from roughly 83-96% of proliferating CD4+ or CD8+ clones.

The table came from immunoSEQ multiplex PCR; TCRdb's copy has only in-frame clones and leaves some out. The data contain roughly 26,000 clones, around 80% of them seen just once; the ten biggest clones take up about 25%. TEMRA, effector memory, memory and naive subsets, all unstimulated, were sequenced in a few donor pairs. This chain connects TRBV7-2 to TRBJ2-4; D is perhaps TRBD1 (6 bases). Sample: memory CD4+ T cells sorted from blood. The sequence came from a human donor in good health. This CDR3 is CASSSRGSATKNIQYF. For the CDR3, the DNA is TGTGCCAGCAGCTCCAGGGGAAGCGCTACCAAAAACATTCAGTACTTC.